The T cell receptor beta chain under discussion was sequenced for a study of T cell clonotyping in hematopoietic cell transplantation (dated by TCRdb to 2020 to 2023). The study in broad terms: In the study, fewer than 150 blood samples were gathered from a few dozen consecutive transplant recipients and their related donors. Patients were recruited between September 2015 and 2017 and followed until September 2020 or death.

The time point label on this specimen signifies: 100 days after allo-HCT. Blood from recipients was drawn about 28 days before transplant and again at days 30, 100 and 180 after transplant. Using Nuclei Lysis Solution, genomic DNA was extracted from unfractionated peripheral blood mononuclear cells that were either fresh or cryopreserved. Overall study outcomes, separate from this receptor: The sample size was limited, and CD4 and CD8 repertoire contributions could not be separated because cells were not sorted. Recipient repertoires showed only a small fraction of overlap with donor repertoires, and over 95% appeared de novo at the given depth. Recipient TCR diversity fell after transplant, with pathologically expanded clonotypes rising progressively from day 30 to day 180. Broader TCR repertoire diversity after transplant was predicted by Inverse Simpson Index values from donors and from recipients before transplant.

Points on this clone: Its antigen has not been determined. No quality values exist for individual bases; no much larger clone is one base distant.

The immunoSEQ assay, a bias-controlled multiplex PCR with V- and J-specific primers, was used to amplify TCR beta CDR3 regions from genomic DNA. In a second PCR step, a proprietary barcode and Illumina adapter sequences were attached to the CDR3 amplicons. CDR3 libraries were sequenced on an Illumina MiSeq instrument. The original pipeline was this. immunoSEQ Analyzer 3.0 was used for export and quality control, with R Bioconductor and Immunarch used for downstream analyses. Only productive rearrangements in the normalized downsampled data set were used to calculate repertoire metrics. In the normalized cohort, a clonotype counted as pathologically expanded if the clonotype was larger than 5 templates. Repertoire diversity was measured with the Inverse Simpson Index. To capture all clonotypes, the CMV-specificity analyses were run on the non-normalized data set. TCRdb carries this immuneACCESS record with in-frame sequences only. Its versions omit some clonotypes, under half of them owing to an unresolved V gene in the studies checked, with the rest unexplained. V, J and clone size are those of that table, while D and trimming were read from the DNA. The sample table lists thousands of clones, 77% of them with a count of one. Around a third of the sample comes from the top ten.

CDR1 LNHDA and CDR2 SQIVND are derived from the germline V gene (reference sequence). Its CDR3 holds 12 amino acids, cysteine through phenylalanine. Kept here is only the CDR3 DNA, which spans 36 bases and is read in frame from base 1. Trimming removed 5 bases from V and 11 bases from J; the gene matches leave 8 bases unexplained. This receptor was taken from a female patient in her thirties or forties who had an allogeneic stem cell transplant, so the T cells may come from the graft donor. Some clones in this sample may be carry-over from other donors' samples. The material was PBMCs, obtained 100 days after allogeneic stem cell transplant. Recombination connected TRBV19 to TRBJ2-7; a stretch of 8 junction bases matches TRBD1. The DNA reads TGTGCCAGTAGTGGCCACAGGGGGGCGAAGTACTTC. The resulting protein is CASSGHRGAKYF.